Below, 10 T cell receptor beta chains from the same sample are listed, as sequenced in a study of cytomegalovirus exposure and HLA in healthy donors. PCR involved 60 Vbeta and 13 Jbeta primers. Only in-frame clones appear in the TCRdb table, and some are missing; sequencing was by immunoSEQ multiplex PCR. The sample gives about 200,000 clones, approximately 88% of which show up once; roughly 0.66% is in the top ten. The sample was PBMCs. The source of these receptors is a boy aged 2 to 10 in good health and CMV-seronegative.

The J gene is TRBJ1-6, the V gene TRBV6-1; no definite D call. The V and J ends lost 8 bases and 10 bases respectively, with 18 bases between them. Germline V gene lookup returns CDR1 MNHNS and CDR2 SASEGT. The CDR3 sequence is 14 residues long. The CDR3 DNA is TGTGCCAGCGACGCGGGATCTTCGGTGTCACCCCTCCACTTT. Translated: CASDAGSSVSPLHF.

Turning to this clone: The junction departs from the called germline gene at one end, perhaps through a read error. The chain carries TRBV7-2 and TRBJ2-7, with 11 bases fitting TRBD2. Germline V gene data show CDR1 as SGHTA and CDR2 as FQGNSA. This CDR3 region has 13 residues. CDR3 bases: TGTGCCAGCAGATTAGCGGGAGGGTACGAGCAGTACTTC. Protein: CASRLAGGYEQYF.

The gene calls are TRBV14 and TRBJ2-2; D is perhaps TRBD1 (5 bases). The CDR3 sequence is 13 residues long. Deletions cut 4 bases from V and 5 bases from J, with 8 bases between. Germline V gene sequence: CDR1 SGHDN, CDR2 FVKESK. The CDR3 DNA reads TGTGCCAGCAGCCCAAGACAGACCGGGGAGCTGTTTTTT. Encoded protein: CASSPRQTGELFF.

The chain employs TRBV9 and TRBJ2-5; TRBD2 agrees at 7 bases. Germline trimming cut 2 bases from V and 5 bases from J; bases unmatched to any gene: 6. The germline V gene encodes CDR1 SGDLS and CDR2 YYNGEE. This CDR3 has 14 residues. CDR3 residues: CASSVTSRWETQYF. CDR3 DNA sequence: TGTGCCAGCAGCGTGACTAGCCGGTGGGAGACCCAGTACTTC.

This clone was detected only a few times. V is TRBV4-1 and J is TRBJ1-1; D is perhaps TRBD1 (6 bases). The CDR3 is 17 amino acids. Trimming took 4 bases from V and 0 from J, leaving 18 bases between them. The germline V gene encodes CDR1 MGHRA and CDR2 YSYEKL. The CDR3 region is CASSLRVSGAMNTEAFF. CDR3 bases: TGCGCCAGCAGCCTGAGGGTTTCAGGGGCCATGAACACTGAAGCTTTCTTT.

The V and J genes are TRBV2 and TRBJ1-1, with 7 bases identical to TRBD1. CDR1 SNHLY and CDR2 FYNNEI come from the germline V gene. V was pared by 4 bases and J by 0 bases, with 8 bases of the junction left unmatched. The CDR3 is made up of 16 amino acids. The CDR3 DNA follows: TGTGCCAGCAGTGTCGGACAGGTCTGGATGAACACTGAAGCTTTCTTT. This translates into CASSVGQVWMNTEAFF.

The chain links TRBV6-5 to TRBJ1-2; D ambiguous. From germline, CDR1 is MNHEY and CDR2 SVGAGI. This CDR3 region has 13 residues. V shed 5 bases and J shed 7 bases, with 14 bases lying between them. The CDR3 DNA is TGTGCCAGCAGTCCGACGCTGGGCGTTGGCTACACCTTC. This encodes CASSPTLGVGYTF.

With respect to this clone: This sample also contains other DNA sequences that code for the same CDR3. The rearrangement uses TRBV30 and TRBJ2-7, with 9 bases aligning to TRBD1. After removal of 1 base from V and 3 bases from J, the junction contained 1 base not matched to a gene. This CDR3 contains 13 residues. Germline lookup yields CDR1 GTSNPN and CDR2 SVGIG (reference sequence). The CDR3 region has the DNA TGTGCCTGGAGTGGACAGGGGGGCTACGAGCAGTACTTC. Amino acid sequence: CAWSGQGGYEQYF.

This clone was seen a single time. This rearrangement joins TRBV11-2 to TRBJ1-1; D remains unclear. This CDR3 has 15 amino acids. Trimming removed 1 base at V and 1 base at J, with 10 bases between. CDR1 is SGHAT, CDR2 FQNNGV, per germline. The chain's CDR3 is CASSLGSLRNTEAFF. The CDR3 coding sequence is TGTGCCAGCAGCTTAGGATCCTTGCGGAACACTGAAGCTTTCTTT.

This rearrangement joins TRBV5-4 to TRBJ2-7, with 10 bases matching TRBD2. Germline V gene lookup returns CDR1 SGHNT and CDR2 YYREEE (reference sequence). V shed 1 base, J shed 5 bases, and the junction held 3 bases outside the gene matches. The CDR3 extends over 14 amino acids. CDR3 in DNA: TGTGCCAGCAGCTTGCAACTAGCGGGAAACGAGCAGTACTTC. As protein: CASSLQLAGNEQYF.